Below are 2 T cell receptor beta chains sequenced from a single sample in a study of human T cells and chemical hapten exposure. TCRdb re-called the RACE reads through MiXCR, storing one row per CDR3 protein. Seen here are 150,000 to 200,000 distinct CDR3 sequences, approximately 14% observed once, and the top ten hold less than 2%. As for time point: patch test 1, 2 weeks after DPC sensitization. Treatment specified: therapeutic diphenylcyclopropenone sensitization with weekly scalp DPC. Source: whole blood, taken in connection with sensitization to the hapten diphenylcyclopropenone (DPC). The source of these receptors is a woman in her thirties with alopecia areata. Some clones in this sample may be carry-over from other donors' samples.

The chain combines TRBV19 with TRBJ1-5; 8 bases align to TRBD1. Germline assignment: CDR1 LNHDA and CDR2 SQIVND (reference sequence). This CDR3 region has 16 residues. The trim removed 3 bases at V and 1 base at J, leaving 5 bases unmatched. CDR3 amino acids: CASSMTGTGSNQPQHF. In DNA form, the CDR3 reads TGTGCCAGTAGTATGACCGGGACAGGAAGCAATCAGCCCCAGCATTTT. Based on the CDR3 plus reference TRBV19 and TRBJ1-5, the full variable domain is DGGITQSPKYLFRKEGQNVTLSCEQNLNHDAMYWYRQDPGQGLRLIYYSQIVNDFQKGDIAEGYSVSREKKESFPLTVTSAQKNPTAFYLCASSMTGTGSNQPQHFGDGTRLSIL.

Many counts were recorded for this clonotype. The V gene is TRBV27, the J gene TRBJ1-2; the match to TRBD1 covers 7 bases. The CDR3 has 14 amino acids. Germline V gene sequence: CDR1 MNHEY, CDR2 SMNVEV (reference sequence). After removal of 6 bases from V and 6 bases from J, the junction contained 10 bases not matched to a gene. CDR3 sequence reads: CASRATSTGNGYTF. The CDR3 nucleotides read TGTGCCAGCAGGGCAACTTCGACAGGGAATGGCTACACCTTC.